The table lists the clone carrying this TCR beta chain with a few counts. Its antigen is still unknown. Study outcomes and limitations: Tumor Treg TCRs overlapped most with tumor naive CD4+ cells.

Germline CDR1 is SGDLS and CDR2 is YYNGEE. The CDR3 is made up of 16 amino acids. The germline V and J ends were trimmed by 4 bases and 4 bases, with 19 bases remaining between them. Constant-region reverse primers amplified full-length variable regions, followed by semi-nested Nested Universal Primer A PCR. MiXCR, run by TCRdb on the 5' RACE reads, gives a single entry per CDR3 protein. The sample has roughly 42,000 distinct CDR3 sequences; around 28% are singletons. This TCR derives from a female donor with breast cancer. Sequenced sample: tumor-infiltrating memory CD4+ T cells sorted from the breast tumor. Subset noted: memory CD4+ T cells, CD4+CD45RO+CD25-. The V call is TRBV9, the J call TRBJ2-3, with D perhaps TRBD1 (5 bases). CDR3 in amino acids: CASSPAWGQTADTQYF. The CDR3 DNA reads TGTGCCAGCAGCCCTGCTTGGGGCCAAACGGCAGATACGCAGTATTTT.